The clone carrying this TCR beta chain was seen only a few times. The record originates from a study of T cells in Graves' hyperthyroidism and ophthalmopathy. On the study more broadly: Blood from the periphery was taken at initial diagnosis, before any treatment.

Amplification yielded TCR beta CDR3 regions, with RNA transcripts as the source. First-round RT-PCR targeting the TCR CDR3 was performed with the HTBI primer set. TCRdb itself ran the multiplex PCR reads through MiXCR, one entry per CDR3 protein. This sample has about 740,000 distinct CDR3 sequences, with about 15% found just once. The germline CDR1 and CDR2 sequences are MNHNS and SASEGT. This CDR3 has 16 amino acids. The TCR comes from a woman between 18 and 30 years old with Graves' hyperthyroidism. The rearrangement links TRBV6-1 to TRBJ2-3; 9 bases match TRBD2. Sequencing was performed on blood. The CDR3 protein is CDSRRASGKLTDTQYF. The CDR3 DNA reads as TGTGATTCACGGCGGGCTAGCGGGAAACTCACAGATACGCAGTATTTT.